What follows are 22 T cell receptor beta chains derived from one specimen sequenced in a study of T cell responses to AZD1222 COVID-19 vaccine. Some clones are missing from TCRdb's copy, which holds only in-frame ones; the method was immunoSEQ multiplex PCR. The table has about 85,000 clones, 65% to 90% seen once. The sample here was peripheral blood, taken on day 0 of AZD1222 vaccination. All receptors come from an adult in good health.

The chain combines TRBV7-9 with TRBJ1-4; D ambiguous. V gave up 5 bases and J gave up 10 bases, with 11 bases separating them. This CDR3 has 12 amino acids. CDR1 is SEHNR, CDR2 FQNEAQ, per germline (reference sequence). The CDR3 region is CASSPLAAKLFF. Here the CDR3 DNA reads TGTGCCAGCAGCCCGTTGGCTGCAAAACTGTTTTTT. The entire variable domain, with the rest obtained from reference TRBV7-9 and TRBJ1-4, is as follows: DTGVSQNPRHKITKRGQNVTFRCDPISEHNRLYWYRQTLGQGPEFLTYFQNEAQLEKSRLLSDRFSAERPKGSFSTLEIQRTEQGDSAMYLCASSPLAAKLFFGSGTQLSVL.

The rearrangement links TRBV6-2 or TRBV6-3 to TRBJ1-5; D is perhaps TRBD1 (6 bases). The V gene's germline CDR1 is MNHEY and CDR2 SVGEGT. CDR3 length: 15 residues. V gave up 6 bases and J gave up 5 bases, with 17 bases separating them. CDR3 nucleotides: TGTGCCAGCAGCACCCGCAGGGGCATCGATCAGCCCCAGCATTTT. This gives the protein CASSTRRGIDQPQHF.

The chain employs TRBV11-2 and TRBJ2-1; 9 bases are shared with TRBD2. Germline values: CDR1 SGHAT, CDR2 FQNNGV. The CDR3 contains 14 residues. Unmatched junction bases numbered 3, after V lost 4 bases and J lost 5 bases. CDR3 sequence (DNA): TGTGCCAGCAGCTCGAGCGGGAGGAACAATGAGCAGTTCTTC. Translated, it gives CASSSSGRNNEQFF.

The chain employs TRBV9 and TRBJ1-2; D gene uncertain. Germline V lookup: CDR1 SGDLS, CDR2 YYNGEE. Deletions cut 2 bases from V and 4 bases from J, with 15 bases between. The CDR3 is 15 residues long. CDR3 nucleotides: TGTGCCAGCAGCGTTCGGCAGGACCCTGGCTATGGCTACACCTTC. Encoded protein: CASSVRQDPGYGYTF.

The CDR3 DNA reads as TGTGCCAGCAGCTTAGGGCAGAGCACAGATACGCAGTATTTT. This encodes CASSLGQSTDTQYF. The chain carries TRBV7-2 and TRBJ2-3, with D unresolved. Per germline, CDR1 SGHTA and CDR2 FQGNSA. The ends were cut back, 1 base at V and 0 bases at J, with 5 bases in the middle. CDR3 length: 14 amino acids.

This sequence joins TRBV2 and TRBJ1-5; possibly TRBD1 for D (6 bases). CDR3 length equals 15 residues. Trimming cost V 7 bases and J 4 bases, with 17 bases left between them. Germline V CDR1 and CDR2: SNHLY, FYNNEI. CDR3 in amino acids: CASTSTDRSNQPQHF. The DNA of the CDR3 is TGTGCCAGCACCTCTACGGACAGATCAAATCAGCCCCAGCATTTT. Using reference TRBV2 and TRBJ1-5 for the parts outside the CDR3, the full variable domain is EPEVTQTPSHQVTQMGQEVILRCVPISNHLYFYWYRQILGQKVEFLVSFYNNEISEKSEIFDDQFSVERPDGSNFTLKIRSTKLEDSAMYFCASTSTDRSNQPQHFGDGTRLSIL.

V gene TRBV15 combines with J gene TRBJ1-1; possibly TRBD1 for D (5 bases). V was trimmed by 5 bases and J by 2 bases, leaving 15 bases between them. The CDR3 spans 15 residues. Germline assignment: CDR1 LNHNV and CDR2 YYDKDF (reference sequence). CDR3 in amino acids: CATSPAGATNTEAFF. In DNA, the CDR3 is TGTGCCACCAGCCCTGCCGGGGCGACAAACACTGAAGCTTTCTTT. Combining the CDR3 with reference TRBV15 and TRBJ1-1 gives the whole variable domain DAMVIQNPRYQVTQFGKPVTLSCSQTLNHNVMYWYQQKSSQAPKLLFHYYDKDFNNEADTPDNFQSRRPNTSFCFLDIRSPGLGDTAMYLCATSPAGATNTEAFFGQGTRLTVV.

Here the CDR3 DNA reads TGTGCCAGCAGCCCAGCGTCAATTAATAGACCCGGAGTCTCTGGAAACACCATATATTTT. Translating it yields CASSPASINRPGVSGNTIYF. The rearrangement uses TRBV2 and TRBJ1-3; unclear D gene. Trimming removed 6 bases from V and 0 bases from J, with 27 bases in between. CDR3 size: 20 residues. CDR1 SNHLY and CDR2 FYNNEI come from the germline V gene.

V usage is TRBV18 and J usage is TRBJ1-1, with D tentatively TRBD1 (5 bases). The germline V and J ends were trimmed by 2 bases and 4 bases, with 14 bases remaining between them. From germline, CDR1 is KGHSH and CDR2 LQKENI. This CDR3 has 15 amino acids. The CDR3: CASSPGQGISTEAFF. CDR3 sequence (DNA): TGTGCCAGCTCACCAGGGCAGGGTATTTCCACTGAAGCTTTCTTT.

The chain joins TRBV28 to TRBJ1-1; 7 bases align to TRBD1. The CDR3 length is 13 residues. Germline V gives CDR1 MDHEN, CDR2 SYDVKM. Trimming removed 9 bases from V and 5 bases from J; junction bases left unmatched: 9. CDR3 sequence reads: CASSGGTGTEAFF. Here the CDR3 DNA reads TGTGCCAGTTCAGGGGGAACGGGGACTGAAGCTTTCTTT. The full variable domain, rest sourced from reference TRBV28 and TRBJ1-1, is DVKVTQSSRYLVKRTGEKVFLECVQDMDHENMFWYRQDPGLGLRLIYFSYDVKMKEKGDIPEGYSVSREKKERFSLILESASTNQTSMYLCASSGGTGTEAFFGQGTRLTVV.

This sequence joins TRBV6-2 or TRBV6-3 and TRBJ2-3; no definite D call. Germline assignment: CDR1 MNHEY and CDR2 SVGEGT. This CDR3 contains 16 residues. V gave up 2 bases and J gave up 2 bases, with 14 bases separating them. The CDR3 loop is CASSYPPRRNTDTQYF. CDR3 bases: TGTGCCAGCAGTTACCCCCCCAGGCGGAACACAGATACGCAGTATTTT.

CDR3 coding DNA: TGCGCCAGCAGCCAGGGACAGGGGGCATCTAATGAAAAACTGTTTTTT. Protein product: CASSQGQGASNEKLFF. V usage is TRBV4-3 and J usage is TRBJ1-4; the match to TRBD1 covers 12 bases. Germline-derived CDR1 and CDR2 are LGHNA and YSLEER. The V and J ends lost 3 bases and 3 bases, in that order; junction bases with no gene match: 2. CDR3 length equals 16 residues.

The gene calls are TRBV7-9 and TRBJ1-1, with TRBD1 identical over 7 bases. CDR1 and CDR2 (germline): SEHNR, FQNEAQ (reference sequence). This CDR3 is 15 amino acids long. Trimming took 5 bases from V and 7 from J; bases not matched to a gene: 13. CDR3 in DNA: TGTGCCAGCAGCCCAAGCCAACAGGGGATGGGTGAAGCTTTCTTT. This gives the protein CASSPSQQGMGEAFF.

The J gene is TRBJ1-4, the V gene TRBV30; D not certain. V lost 3 bases and J 0 bases, leaving 8 bases between the germline ends. This CDR3 spans 14 amino acids. Germline values: CDR1 GTSNPN, CDR2 SVGIG (reference sequence). The CDR3 region has the DNA TGTGCCTGGAGGAAACAGTCAACTAATGAAAAACTGTTTTTT. Amino acids: CAWRKQSTNEKLFF.

The chain couples TRBV19 to TRBJ2-7; maybe TRBD2 (5 bases). The CDR3 loop spans 14 amino acids. Germline V lookup: CDR1 LNHDA, CDR2 SQIVND (reference sequence). Trimming took 4 bases from V and 7 from J, leaving 17 bases between them. The CDR3 nucleotides read TGTGCCAGTAGTACACGGACTCCTCTCGGGGAGCAGTACTTC. Translating it yields CASSTRTPLGEQYF.

The CDR3 region is CASSLDVVSGEKLFF. CDR3 nucleotides: TGCGCCAGCAGCTTGGACGTCGTTTCGGGGGAAAAACTGTTTTTT. The chain uses TRBV5-1 and TRBJ1-4; D remains ambiguous. V gave up 0 bases and J gave up 8 bases, with 14 bases separating them. Germline CDR1 reads SGHRS; CDR2 reads YFSETQ. CDR3 length: 15 amino acids.

In DNA form, the CDR3 reads TGTGCCAGCAGCTCCCTCGGGACTAGCGGGAACTACGAGCAGTACTTC. Translated: CASSSLGTSGNYEQYF. V usage is TRBV11-2 and J usage is TRBJ2-7; the match to TRBD2 covers 13 bases. This CDR3 has 16 amino acids. With 4 bases clipped from V and 3 bases from J, the junction kept 6 bases outside the gene matches. CDR1 SGHAT and CDR2 FQNNGV come from the germline V gene. The complete variable domain, with remaining parts taken from reference TRBV11-2 and TRBJ2-7, reads EAGVAQSPRYKIIEKRQSVAFWCNPISGHATLYWYQQILGQGPKLLIQFQNNGVVDDSQLPKDRFSAERLKGVDSTLKIQPAKLEDSAVYLCASSSLGTSGNYEQYFGPGTRLTVT.

This chain uses TRBV2 with TRBJ1-4, with no clear D. The V gene lost 3 bases and the J gene lost 6 bases, with 8 bases spanning the gap. The CDR3 is 13 residues long. Germline V gives CDR1 SNHLY, CDR2 FYNNEI. The CDR3 loop reads CASSDRRDEKLFF. The CDR3 coding sequence is TGTGCCAGCAGTGATAGGAGGGATGAAAAACTGTTTTTT.

The chain carries TRBV7-3 and TRBJ2-2; 9 bases line up with TRBD2. J gave up 2 bases and V 4 bases, and 5 bases lay outside the gene matches. Germline CDR1 and CDR2: SGHTA and FQGTGA. The CDR3 is made up of 16 amino acids. The CDR3 loop is CASSSRSGSNTGELFF. CDR3 nucleotides: TGTGCCAGCAGCTCGCGTAGCGGGAGCAACACCGGGGAGCTGTTTTTT.

The chain combines TRBV18 with TRBJ1-2; the D is unclear. From germline, CDR1 is KGHSH and CDR2 LQKENI. The CDR3 length is 14 residues. V lost 2 bases to trimming and J lost 5 bases, with 12 bases between them. The CDR3 sequence: CASSPAAGEYGYTF. CDR3 nucleotide sequence: TGTGCCAGCTCACCAGCGGCAGGCGAGTATGGCTACACCTTC.

The chain employs TRBV15 and TRBJ2-5, with 7 bases identical to TRBD1. With V trimmed by 4 bases and J by 5 bases, 7 bases remained unmatched. The CDR3 is 14 residues long. From germline, CDR1 is LNHNV and CDR2 YYDKDF (reference sequence). This CDR3 is CATSKPGQIETQYF. In nucleotides, the CDR3 is TGTGCCACCAGCAAACCGGGACAGATTGAGACCCAGTACTTC.

V usage is TRBV5-4 and J usage is TRBJ2-3; tentatively, D is TRBD1 or TRBD2 (6 bases each). Germline V gene lookup returns CDR1 SGHNT and CDR2 YYREEE (reference sequence). This CDR3 region has 16 residues. The ends were cut back, 4 bases at V and 0 bases at J, with 15 bases in the middle. As DNA, the CDR3 is TGTGCCAGCAGCCTGGAGGGGGACGTGAGCACAGATACGCAGTATTTT. Translation gives CASSLEGDVSTDTQYF.